This is a list of T cell receptor beta chains from one sample in a study of OX40 agonist ivuxolimab in advanced cancers. The data were produced by immunoSEQ multiplex PCR, yet TCRdb's version contains in-frame clones alone and is incomplete. The sample lists over 50,000 clones; approximately 82% were seen once. This specimen consisted of CD4+ or CD8+ T cells sorted from blood, obtained in a trial of the OX40 agonist ivuxolimab. The receptors derive from an adult with an advanced solid tumor such as melanoma, head and neck, liver or kidney cancer. Both conserved end residues are part of each CDR3. D genes are given only for firm matches.

v_call	d_call	j_call	cdr3_aa
TRBV5-4	.	TRBJ1-1	CASSGDILNTEAFF
TRBV19	TRBD2	TRBJ2-1	CASTLTSGKGNEQFF
TRBV28	TRBD1	TRBJ1-1	CASSTRTGGDTEAFF
TRBV25-1	.	TRBJ1-6	CASSERGWNSPLHF
TRBV7-8	.	TRBJ2-1	CASSPGVNEQFF
TRBV7-2	.	TRBJ2-5	CASSLQGSEETQYF
TRBV15	TRBD1	TRBJ2-7	CATSRERDRGYEQYF
TRBV10-1	TRBD2	TRBJ2-5	CASSETSGLGTQYF
TRBV6-5	.	TRBJ2-5	CASSYSQGSETQYF
TRBV20-1	.	TRBJ2-7	CSATLAYEQYF
TRBV2	TRBD2	TRBJ2-5	CASRLAAKTQYF
TRBV7-2	.	TRBJ2-3	CASSPGHNTDTQYF
TRBV5-4	.	TRBJ1-1	CASSPPRGQAGINTEAFF
TRBV7-8	TRBD1	TRBJ2-7	CASSPDRGNSYEQYF
TRBV13	TRBD2	TRBJ2-3	CASSLRAGGLPDTQYF
TRBV28	.	TRBJ2-7	CASSFREAEQYF
TRBV9	.	TRBJ1-1	CASSLGTQNTEAFF
TRBV6-5	.	TRBJ1-1	CASSYGTWRNTEAFF
TRBV5-1	TRBD2	TRBJ2-2	CASNPGRLAGDTGELFF
TRBV4-1	.	TRBJ1-1	CASSQDKGTMNTEAFF
TRBV7-1	TRBD1	TRBJ2-2	CASSFITGQGYTGELFF
TRBV28	TRBD1	.	CASSLVPGQGFLEQYF
TRBV5-6	TRBD1	TRBJ2-2	CASSLVPTGGTGELFF
TRBV2	.	TRBJ1-2	CASSGDRGYTF
TRBV2	.	TRBJ2-5	CASSPIQETQYF
TRBV15	TRBD2	TRBJ2-7	CATSRDRGGGYYEQYF
TRBV9	TRBD2	TRBJ2-7	CASSVAAGGNYEQYF